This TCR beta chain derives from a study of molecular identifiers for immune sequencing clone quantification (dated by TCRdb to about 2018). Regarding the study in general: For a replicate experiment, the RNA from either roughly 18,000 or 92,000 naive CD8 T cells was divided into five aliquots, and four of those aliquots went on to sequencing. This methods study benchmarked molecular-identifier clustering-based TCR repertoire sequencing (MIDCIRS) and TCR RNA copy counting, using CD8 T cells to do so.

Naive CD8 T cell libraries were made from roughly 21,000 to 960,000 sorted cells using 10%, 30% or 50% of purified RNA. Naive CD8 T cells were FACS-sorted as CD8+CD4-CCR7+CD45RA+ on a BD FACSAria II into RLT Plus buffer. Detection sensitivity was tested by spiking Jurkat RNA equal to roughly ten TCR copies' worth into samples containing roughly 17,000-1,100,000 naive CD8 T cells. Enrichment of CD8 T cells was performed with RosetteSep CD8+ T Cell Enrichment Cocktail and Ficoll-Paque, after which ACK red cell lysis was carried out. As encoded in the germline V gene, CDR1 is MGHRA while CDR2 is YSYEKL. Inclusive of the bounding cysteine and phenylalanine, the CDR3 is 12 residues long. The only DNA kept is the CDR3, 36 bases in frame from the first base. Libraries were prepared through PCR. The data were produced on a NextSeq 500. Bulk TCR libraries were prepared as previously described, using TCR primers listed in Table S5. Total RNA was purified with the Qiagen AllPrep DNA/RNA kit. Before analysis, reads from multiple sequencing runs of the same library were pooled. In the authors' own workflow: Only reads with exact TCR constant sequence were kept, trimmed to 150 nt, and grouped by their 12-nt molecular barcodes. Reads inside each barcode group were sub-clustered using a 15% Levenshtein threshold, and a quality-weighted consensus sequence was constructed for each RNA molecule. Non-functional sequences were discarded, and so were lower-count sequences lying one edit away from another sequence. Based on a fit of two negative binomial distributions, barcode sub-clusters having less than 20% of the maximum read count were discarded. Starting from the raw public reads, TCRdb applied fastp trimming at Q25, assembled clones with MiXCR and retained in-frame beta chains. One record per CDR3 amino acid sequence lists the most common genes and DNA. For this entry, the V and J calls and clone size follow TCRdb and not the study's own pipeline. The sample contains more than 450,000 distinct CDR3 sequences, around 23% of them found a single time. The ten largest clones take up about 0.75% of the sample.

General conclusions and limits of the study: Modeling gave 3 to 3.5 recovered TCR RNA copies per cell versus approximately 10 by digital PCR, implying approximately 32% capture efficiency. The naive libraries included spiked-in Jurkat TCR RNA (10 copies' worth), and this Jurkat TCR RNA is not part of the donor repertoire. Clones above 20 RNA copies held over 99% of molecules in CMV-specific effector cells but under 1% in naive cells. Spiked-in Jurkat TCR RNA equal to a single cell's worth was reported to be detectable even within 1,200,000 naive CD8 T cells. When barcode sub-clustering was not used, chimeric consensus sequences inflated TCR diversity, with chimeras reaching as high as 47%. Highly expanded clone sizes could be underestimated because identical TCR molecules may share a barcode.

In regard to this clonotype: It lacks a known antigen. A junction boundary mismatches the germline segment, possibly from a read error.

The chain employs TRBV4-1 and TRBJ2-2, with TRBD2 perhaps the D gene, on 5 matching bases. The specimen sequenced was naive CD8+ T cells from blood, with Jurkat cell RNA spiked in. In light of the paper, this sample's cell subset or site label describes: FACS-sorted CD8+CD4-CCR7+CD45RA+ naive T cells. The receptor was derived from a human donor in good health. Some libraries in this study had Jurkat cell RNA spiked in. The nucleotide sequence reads TGCGCCAGCAGCCAAGAGCCCGGGGAGCTGGTTTTT. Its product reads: CASSQEPGELVF.